This section outlines one T cell receptor beta chain sequence together with its context. Seattle participants joined during active infection and were tracked over time. These data are taken from a study of blood T cell repertoires in COVID-19. The assay was immunoSEQ multiplex PCR, and TCRdb's table has in-frame clones only and misses some. This table has about 390,000 clones, 70% to 90% appearing once. CDR1 and CDR2 (germline): MDHEN, SYDVKM. V was clipped by 6 bases and J by 4 bases; unmatched bases: 5. The CDR3 covers 15 residues. V is TRBV28 and J is TRBJ2-4; 11 nucleotides match TRBD1. The sequence was collected from a woman aged 60-75 years with COVID-19, enrolled during active disease. Sequencing was done on a sample of peripheral blood. The CDR3 region has the DNA TGTGCCAGCAGCTGGACAGGGGGCGGAAAAAACATTCAGTACTTC. Its translation: CASSWTGGGKNIQYF. The full variable domain, completed using reference TRBV28 and TRBJ2-4, is DVKVTQSSRYLVKRTGEKVFLECVQDMDHENMFWYRQDPGLGLRLIYFSYDVKMKEKGDIPEGYSVSREKKERFSLILESASTNQTSMYLCASSWTGGGKNIQYFGAGTRLSVL.